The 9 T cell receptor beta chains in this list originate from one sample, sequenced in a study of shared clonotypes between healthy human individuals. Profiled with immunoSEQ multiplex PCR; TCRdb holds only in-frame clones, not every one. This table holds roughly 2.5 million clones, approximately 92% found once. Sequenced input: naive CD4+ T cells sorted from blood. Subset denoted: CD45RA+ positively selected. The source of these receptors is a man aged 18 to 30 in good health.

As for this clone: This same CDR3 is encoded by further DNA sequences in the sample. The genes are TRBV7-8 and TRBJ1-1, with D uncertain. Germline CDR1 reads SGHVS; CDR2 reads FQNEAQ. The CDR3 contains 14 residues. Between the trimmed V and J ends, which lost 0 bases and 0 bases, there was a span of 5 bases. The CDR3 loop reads CASSLAHLNTEAFF. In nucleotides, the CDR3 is TGTGCCAGCAGCTTAGCCCACCTGAACACTGAAGCTTTCTTT. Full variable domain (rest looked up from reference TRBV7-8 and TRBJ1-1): GAGVSQSPRYKVAKRGQDVALRCDPISGHVSLFWYQQALGQGPEFLTYFQNEAQLDKSGLPSDRFFAERPEGSVSTLKIQRTQQEDSAVYLCASSLAHLNTEAFFGQGTRLTVV.

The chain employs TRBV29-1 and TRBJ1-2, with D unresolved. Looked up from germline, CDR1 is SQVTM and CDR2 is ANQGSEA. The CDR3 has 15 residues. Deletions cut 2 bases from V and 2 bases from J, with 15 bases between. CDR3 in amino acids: CSVEPLGGGNYGYTF. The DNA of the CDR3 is TGCAGCGTTGAACCCCTCGGTGGAGGGAACTATGGCTACACCTTC. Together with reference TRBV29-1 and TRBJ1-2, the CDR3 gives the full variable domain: SAVISQKPSRDICQRGTSLTIQCQVDSQVTMMFWYRQQPGQSLTLIATANQGSEATYESGFVIDKFPISRPNLTFSTLTVSNMSPEDSSIYLCSVEPLGGGNYGYTFGSGTRLTVV.

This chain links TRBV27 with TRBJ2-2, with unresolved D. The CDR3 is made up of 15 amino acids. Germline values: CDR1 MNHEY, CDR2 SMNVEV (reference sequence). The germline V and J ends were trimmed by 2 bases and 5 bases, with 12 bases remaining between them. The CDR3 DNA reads TGTGCCAGCAGTTTAGTGCAGAAGTCTACCGGGGAGCTGTTTTTT. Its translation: CASSLVQKSTGELFF.

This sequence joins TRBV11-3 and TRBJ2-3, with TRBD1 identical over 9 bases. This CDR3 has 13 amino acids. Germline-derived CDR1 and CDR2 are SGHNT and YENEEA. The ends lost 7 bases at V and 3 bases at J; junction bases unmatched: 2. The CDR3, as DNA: TGTGCCAGCAAGACAGGGGGAACAGATACGCAGTATTTT. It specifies CASKTGGTDTQYF.

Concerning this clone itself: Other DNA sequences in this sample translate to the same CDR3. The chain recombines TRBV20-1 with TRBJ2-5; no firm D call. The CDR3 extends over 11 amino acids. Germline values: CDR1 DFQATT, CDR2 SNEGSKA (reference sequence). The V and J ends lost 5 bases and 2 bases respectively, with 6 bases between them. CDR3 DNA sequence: TGCAGTGCTCAATTACAAGAGACCCAGTACTTC. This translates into CSAQLQETQYF.

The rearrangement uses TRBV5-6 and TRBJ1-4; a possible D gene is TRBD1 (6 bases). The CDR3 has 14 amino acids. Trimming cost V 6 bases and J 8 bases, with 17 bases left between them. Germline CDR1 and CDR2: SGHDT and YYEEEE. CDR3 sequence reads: CASILRGFGEKLFF. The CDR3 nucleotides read TGTGCCAGCATCCTAAGGGGGTTCGGCGAAAAACTGTTTTTT.

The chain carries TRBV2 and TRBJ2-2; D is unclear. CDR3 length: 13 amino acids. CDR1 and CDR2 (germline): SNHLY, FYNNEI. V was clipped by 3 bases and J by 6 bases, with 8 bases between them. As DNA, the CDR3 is TGTGCCAGCAGTGACTTATGGGCCGGGGAGCTGTTTTTT. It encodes CASSDLWAGELFF.

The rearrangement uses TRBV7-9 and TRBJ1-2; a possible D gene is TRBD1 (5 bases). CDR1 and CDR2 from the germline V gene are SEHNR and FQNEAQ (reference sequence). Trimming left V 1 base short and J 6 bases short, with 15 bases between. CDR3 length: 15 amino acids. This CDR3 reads CASSLGGWTLDGYTF. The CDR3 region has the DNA TGTGCCAGCAGCTTAGGGGGCTGGACCCTCGATGGCTACACCTTC.

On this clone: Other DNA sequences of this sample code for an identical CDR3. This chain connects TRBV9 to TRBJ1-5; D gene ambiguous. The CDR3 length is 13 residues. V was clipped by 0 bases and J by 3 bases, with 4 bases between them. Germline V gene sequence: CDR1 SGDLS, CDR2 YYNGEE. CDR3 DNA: TGTGCCAGCAGCGTAGGGAACAATCAGCCCCAGCATTTT. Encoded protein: CASSVGNNQPQHF.